This record concerns one TCR beta chain sequence. Antigen unknown. Generated by immunoSEQ multiplex PCR, the TCRdb table keeps only in-frame clones and is missing some. Of roughly 90,000 clones listed, 80% to 85% are singletons. Chemo-refractory metastatic non-small-cell lung cancer patients underwent focal radiation alongside CTLA-4 blockade with ipilimumab. Trimming took 7 bases from V and 0 from J, leaving 27 bases between them. From germline, CDR1 is LNHDA and CDR2 SQIVND (reference sequence). The CDR3 extends over 19 amino acids. This entry is derived from a study of radiotherapy plus CTLA-4 blockade in lung cancer. About the study: Objective responses emerged in 15% to 20% of patients, and about 30% attained disease control. Findings and limits, study-wide: An expansion of tumor-derived TCR clones occurred in blood after radiotherapy plus ipilimumab. Alongside interferon-beta, early blood T cell clone dynamics were reportedly the best predictor of response.

The clonotype originates from a human donor with non-small cell lung cancer that progressed on radiotherapy plus ipilimumab. The input for sequencing was peripheral blood, taken from a patient treated with radiotherapy plus ipilimumab. The J gene is TRBJ1-1, the V gene TRBV19; D unclear. The CDR3 reads CASTSGRGNSPLMNTEAFF. Written as DNA, the CDR3 is TGTGCCAGTACGTCCGGCAGAGGAAATTCTCCTTTAATGAACACTGAAGCTTTCTTT.